The subject of this entry is one T cell receptor beta chain. Its binding antigen is unknown. Base qualities are not at hand, and no much larger clone is one base apart. This sample is drawn from a study of blood T cell repertoires in COVID-19 (dated by TCRdb to 2018 to 2020). The study in broad terms: The collaborator samples originated in the United States, Italy and Spain and spanned the acute and convalescent phases of COVID-19. The prospective study material was composed of cDNA or gDNA derived from T cells, B-cell-depleted T cells, or PBMCs. Subjects who had been exposed to COVID-19, were actively infected with it, or had recovered from it provided the deeply sampled blood TCRbeta repertoires that made up the dataset. A freely available public database, intended as a resource for researchers studying the immune response to SARS-CoV-2, is where the repertoires were released. Samples were obtained from the ongoing ImmuneRACE study (first 160 participants) and from approximately 1,200 subjects provided by 6 global collaborators. Nearly every sample came with metadata listing a de-identified subject ID, COVID-19 status, age in years and sex. Where available, HLA class I and class II types were taken from metadata supplied by the sample provider and were not determined by assay-based typing.

What the authors observed across the whole study: The amount of clinical and demographic metadata varied by source and participant and was provided uncurated.

The immunoSEQ Assay, a bias-controlled multiplex PCR, was used to amplify TCRbeta CDR3 regions from genomic DNA. The original methods were these. Nucleated cell counts per sample were estimated from amplification of reference gene primers within the assay. To quantify the absolute abundance of each unique TCRbeta CDR3 rearrangement, sequence reads were collapsed and filtered. For each sample, productive Simpson clonality was calculated as the square root of Simpson's diversity index over productive rearrangements. As stored in TCRdb, this immuneACCESS dataset retains in-frame rearrangements with V and J assigned. A fraction of the clones does not appear; measured against another copy, unresolved V genes explain less than half of the discrepancy, and the remainder lacks a known reason. V and J calls and clone size are copied from that table; D and trimming were computed from the DNA. For this sample there are around 400,000 clones; about 87% appear just once. The ten largest clones capture about 9.4% of the sample.

One collaborating source in Seattle enrolled patients during active infection and followed them longitudinally through the course of disease. The collaborating institutions used their own protocols to collect whole blood in K2EDTA tubes. For TCRbeta analysis, collaborators shipped samples as frozen whole blood, isolated PBMCs, or DNA extracted from either of those sample types. V is pared back by 0 bases and J by 8 bases, with 14 bases lying between the germline termini. The CDR3 runs 14 residues from the cysteine to the phenylalanine. Only the CDR3 region is kept as DNA, spanning 42 bases read in frame from base 1. From the germline V gene, CDR1 is SGDLS and CDR2 is YYNGEE.

The specimen was peripheral blood. The chain is encoded by TRBV9 joined to TRBJ1-2, with TRBD1 tentatively as D gene (5 bases match). This TCR derives from a woman in her twenties or thirties with COVID-19, enrolled during active disease. In nucleotide form, the sequence is TGTGCCAGCAGCGTAGCTACGGGGCGGGACGGCTACACCTTC. Translated, this gives CASSVATGRDGYTF.